The 18 T cell receptor beta chains in this list originate from one sample, sequenced in a study of cytotoxic CD8 clonotypes in ibrutinib-treated CLL. The table came from immunoSEQ multiplex PCR; TCRdb's copy has only in-frame clones and leaves some out. The sample includes approximately 29,000 clones, around three fifths of them seen just once. The sequences come from PBMCs, collected before ibrutinib treatment. All receptors come from a human donor with chronic lymphocytic leukemia.

The rearrangement joins TRBV6-1 to TRBJ1-5, with 8 bases that match TRBD1. After removal of 7 bases from V and 9 bases from J, the junction contained 5 bases not matched to a gene. Germline CDR1 is MNHNS and CDR2 is SASEGT. This CDR3 has 12 amino acids. CDR3 sequence: CASNLQGGPQHF. CDR3 nucleotides: TGTGCCAGCAATCTACAGGGGGGGCCCCAGCATTTT.

This clone is medium-sized (0.01 to 0.1%) within its sample. The chain couples TRBV7-8 to TRBJ1-1; 7 nucleotides agree with TRBD1. Trimming cost V 8 bases and J 3 bases; bases outside gene matches: 6. Germline V CDR1 and CDR2: SGHVS, FQNEAQ. This CDR3 has 13 residues. The CDR3 DNA follows: TGTGCCAGCGCAGGGGGGATGCACACTGAAGCTTTCTTT. Translating gives CASAGGMHTEAFF.

In this sample, this clone turned up a few times. The chain joins TRBV6-5 to TRBJ2-7; D is perhaps TRBD2 (5 bases). Germline V gene data show CDR1 as MNHEY and CDR2 as SVGAGI. This CDR3 comprises 11 residues. Trimming left V 6 bases short and J 7 bases short, with 10 bases between. CDR3 coding DNA: TGTGCCAGCAGCCCCGGGGAGGAGCAGTACTTC. Translation gives CASSPGEEQYF.

This clone has only a few counts. The chain is built from TRBV6-1 and TRBJ1-2; possible D gene TRBD1, 5 bases. V was cut by 4 bases and J by 5 bases, with 14 bases left in between. The length of the CDR3 is 14 residues. From germline, CDR1 is MNHNS and CDR2 SASEGT. CDR3 DNA sequence: TGTGCCAGCAGTGCTCCCGGGACGGAGTATGGCTACACCTTC. This codes for CASSAPGTEYGYTF.

The chain combines TRBV4-1 with TRBJ2-2; 12 positions agree with TRBD2. Germline assignment: CDR1 MGHRA and CDR2 YSYEKL. CDR3 size: 14 residues. The V segment lost 5 bases and the J segment 7 bases; nucleotides outside the gene matches: 2. CDR3 residues: CASSAGLAGGELFF. CDR3 sequence (DNA): TGCGCCAGCAGCGCGGGACTAGCGGGCGGGGAGCTGTTTTTT.

The chain joins TRBV5-1 to TRBJ1-3; no definite D call. The germline V gene encodes CDR1 SGHRS and CDR2 YFSETQ. This CDR3 comprises 14 residues. V was clipped by 1 base and J by 4 bases, with 9 bases between them. Here the CDR3 DNA reads TGCGCCAGCAGCTTGTTCTCCGAAGGAAACACCATATATTTT. Amino acids: CASSLFSEGNTIYF.

The table lists this clone with a few counts. The gene calls are TRBV18 and TRBJ1-1, with D unclear. Trimming took 3 bases from V and 0 from J, leaving 8 bases between them. The CDR3 length is 14 residues. Germline V gene lookup returns CDR1 KGHSH and CDR2 LQKENI. The CDR3 loop reads CASSPVSVNTEAFF. CDR3 nucleotide sequence: TGTGCCAGCTCACCGGTGAGTGTGAACACTGAAGCTTTCTTT. Drawing the rest from reference TRBV18 and TRBJ1-1, the complete variable domain is NAGVMQNPRHLVRRRGQEARLRCSPMKGHSHVYWYRQLPEEGLKFMVYLQKENIIDESGMPKERFSAEFPKEGPSILRIQQVVRGDSAAYFCASSPVSVNTEAFFGQGTRLTVV.

The chain uses TRBV2 and TRBJ2-1, with 7 bases fitting TRBD2. The CDR3 sequence is 14 residues long. V lost 5 bases to trimming and J lost 9 bases; unmatched junction nucleotides: 10. The germline V gene encodes CDR1 SNHLY and CDR2 FYNNEI. CDR3 residues: CASSPGSGISEQFF. For the CDR3, the DNA is TGTGCCAGCAGTCCCGGGAGCGGGATAAGTGAGCAGTTCTTC.

The rearrangement joins TRBV6-5 to TRBJ2-7, with D possibly being TRBD1 or TRBD2 (5 bases each). CDR3 length equals 14 residues. Germline values: CDR1 MNHEY, CDR2 SVGAGI. V was shortened by 5 bases and J by 0 bases, with 11 bases between the two germline ends. DNA for the CDR3: TGTGCCAGCAGTCCCCACGGGGCCTCCTACGAGCAGTACTTC. Its translation is CASSPHGASYEQYF.

The rearrangement uses TRBV19 and TRBJ2-1; TRBD1 is a possible D gene (5 bases). The V end lost 3 bases, the J end lost 4 bases, and 13 bases lay between the germline ends. The CDR3 runs 15 residues. Germline CDR1 reads LNHDA; CDR2 reads SQIVND (reference sequence). In DNA form, the CDR3 reads TGTGCCAGTAGTATTTCACAGGATCCTTACAATGAGCAGTTCTTC. Its translation: CASSISQDPYNEQFF.

This clone was observed a handful of times. This chain joins TRBV21-1 and TRBJ1-1; the table gives TRBD1 as D, unverified against the DNA. TRBV21-1 counts as a pseudogene. This CDR3 comprises 17 residues. CDR3 sequence: CASSPPPPSWANTEAFF. DNA of the CDR3: TGTGCCAGCAGCCCTCCTCCGCCCAGCTGGGCGAACACTGAAGCTTTCTTT.

V gene TRBV7-9 combines with J gene TRBJ2-7; TRBD1 matches 10 bases. CDR3 size: 14 residues. Germline-derived CDR1 and CDR2 are SEHNR and FQNEAQ (reference sequence). The V segment lost 5 bases and the J segment 6 bases; nucleotides outside the gene matches: 7. The CDR3 DNA is TGTGCCAGCAGCCGGACAGGGGGAACGGGCGAGCAGTACTTC. The encoded protein is CASSRTGGTGEQYF.

In its sample, this clone was seen a few times. The chain uses TRBV5-4 and TRBJ1-2; the match to TRBD1 covers 8 bases. With V trimmed by 4 bases and J by 2 bases, 7 bases remained unmatched. There are 15 residues in the CDR3. Germline-derived CDR1 and CDR2 are SGHNT and YYREEE (reference sequence). CDR3 nucleotide sequence: TGTGCCAGCAGCACAGGGGGGGCCGTGAACTATGGCTACACCTTC. It translates to CASSTGGAVNYGYTF. The whole variable domain, filled in from reference TRBV5-4 and TRBJ1-2, reads ETGVTQSPTHLIKTRGQQVTLRCSSQSGHNTVSWYQQALGQGPQFIFQYYREEENGRGNFPPRFSGLQFPNYSSELNVNALELDDSALYLCASSTGGAVNYGYTFGSGTRLTVV.

This clone was detected once. V gene TRBV5-6 combines with J gene TRBJ1-3, with D uncertain. The CDR3 has 13 amino acids. Trimming cost V 5 bases and J 9 bases, with 15 bases left between them. Germline V lookup: CDR1 SGHDT, CDR2 YYEEEE. As DNA, the CDR3 is TGTGCCAGCAGAGCACTCCACCGGAGCACCATATATTTT. It specifies CASRALHRSTIYF.

A few counts support this clone. The chain joins TRBV29-1 to TRBJ2-3; D may be TRBD2 (5 bases). The CDR3 covers 11 residues. Per the germline V gene, CDR1 is SQVTM and CDR2 is ANQGSEA. V lost 8 bases, J lost 6 bases, and 12 bases lay in between. CDR3 in amino acids: CSFKSGDTQYF. DNA of the CDR3: TGCAGCTTCAAATCGGGGGATACGCAGTATTTT.

The chain combines TRBV6-5 with TRBJ2-1; D uncertain. CDR1 is MNHEY and CDR2 is SVGAGI in the germline V gene. The CDR3 contains 11 residues. V lost 4 bases and J 9 bases, leaving 7 bases between the germline ends. The DNA of the CDR3 is TGTGCCAGCAGTTTCGGATTTGAGCAGTTCTTC. Protein sequence: CASSFGFEQFF.

V and J are TRBV28 and TRBJ1-5; TRBD1 matches at 9 bases. V dropped 7 bases and J dropped 5; count of bases not matched to a gene: 6. Germline loops: CDR1 MDHEN, CDR2 SYDVKM. The CDR3 consists of 14 residues. The CDR3 region is CASTWTGEDQPQHF. CDR3 sequence (DNA): TGTGCCAGCACCTGGACAGGGGAGGATCAGCCCCAGCATTTT.

The V and J genes are TRBV5-1 and TRBJ1-6; D ambiguous. The CDR3 totals 15 residues. Germline loops: CDR1 SGHRS, CDR2 YFSETQ. V lost 0 bases and J 7 bases, leaving 11 bases between the germline ends. The CDR3 reads CASSLGGPPNSPLHF. The CDR3 DNA follows: TGCGCCAGCAGCTTGGGAGGACCTCCAAATTCACCCCTCCACTTT.